This TCR beta chain is drawn from a study of CD8 T cells in Susac syndrome. TCR beta from blood CD8+ and CD4+ T cells was sequenced. Trimming removed 8 bases from V and 4 bases from J; junction bases left unmatched: 8. The CDR3 runs 14 residues. Germline V gene sequence: CDR1 MNHEY, CDR2 SVGAGI. The authors reverse transcribed 0.5 to 1 ug RNA with random hexamers. It was immunoSEQ multiplex PCR that amplified TCR beta CDR3 across 54 Vbeta and 13 Jbeta. MiXCR, run by TCRdb on the immunoSEQ multiplex PCR reads, gives a single entry per CDR3 protein. The table lists 200,000 or so distinct CDR3 sequences, more than 85% of them singletons, with around 0.15% in the top ten.

The sequenced sample was CD8+ T cells from PBMCs. The sequence was obtained from a human donor with multiple sclerosis. The chain carries TRBV6-5 and TRBJ2-1; TRBD1 matches at 7 bases. As DNA, the CDR3 is TGTGCCAGCGGTATGGGACAGTCATACAATGAGCAGTTCTTC. Its translation: CASGMGQSYNEQFF.